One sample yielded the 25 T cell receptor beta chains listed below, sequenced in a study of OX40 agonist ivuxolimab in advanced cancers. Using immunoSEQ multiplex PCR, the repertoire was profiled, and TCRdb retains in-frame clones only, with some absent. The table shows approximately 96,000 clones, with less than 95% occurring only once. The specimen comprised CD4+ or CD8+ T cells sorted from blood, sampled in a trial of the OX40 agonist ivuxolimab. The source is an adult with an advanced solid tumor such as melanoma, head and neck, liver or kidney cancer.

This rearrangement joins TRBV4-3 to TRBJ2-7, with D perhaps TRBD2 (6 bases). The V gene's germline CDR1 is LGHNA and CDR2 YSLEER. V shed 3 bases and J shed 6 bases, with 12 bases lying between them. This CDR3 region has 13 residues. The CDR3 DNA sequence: TGCGCCAGCAGCCAGACTAGGGTCTCCGAGCAGTACTTC. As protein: CASSQTRVSEQYF.

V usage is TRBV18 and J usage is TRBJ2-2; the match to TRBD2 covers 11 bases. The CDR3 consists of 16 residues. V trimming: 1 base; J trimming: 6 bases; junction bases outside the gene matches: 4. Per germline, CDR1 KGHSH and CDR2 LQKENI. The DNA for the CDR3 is TGTGCCAGCTCACCACAGCCACTAGCGGGAGCCGGGGAGCTGTTTTTT. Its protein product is CASSPQPLAGAGELFF. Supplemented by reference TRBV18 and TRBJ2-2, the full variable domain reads NAGVMQNPRHLVRRRGQEARLRCSPMKGHSHVYWYRQLPEEGLKFMVYLQKENIIDESGMPKERFSAEFPKEGPSILRIQQVVRGDSAAYFCASSPQPLAGAGELFFGEGSRLTVL.

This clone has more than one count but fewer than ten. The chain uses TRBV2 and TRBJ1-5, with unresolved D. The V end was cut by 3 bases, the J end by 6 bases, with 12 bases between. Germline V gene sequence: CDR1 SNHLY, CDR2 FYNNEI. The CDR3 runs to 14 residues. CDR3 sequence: CASSELFVRQPQHF. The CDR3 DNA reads TGTGCCAGCAGTGAGTTGTTTGTCCGTCAGCCCCAGCATTTT.

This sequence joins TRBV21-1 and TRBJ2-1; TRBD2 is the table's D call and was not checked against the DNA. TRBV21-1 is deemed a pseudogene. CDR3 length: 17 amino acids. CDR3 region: CASSKGDRAGLTNEQFF. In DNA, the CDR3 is TGTGCCAGCAGCAAAGGAGATCGAGCGGGTTTAACCAATGAGCAGTTCTTC.

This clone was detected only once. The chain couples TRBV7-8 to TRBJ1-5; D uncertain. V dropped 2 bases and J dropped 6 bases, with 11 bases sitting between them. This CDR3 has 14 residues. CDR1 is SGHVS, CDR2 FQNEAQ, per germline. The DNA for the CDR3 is TGTGCCAGCAGCTTACGGGCAGCCTTTCAGCCCCAGCATTTT. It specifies CASSLRAAFQPQHF.

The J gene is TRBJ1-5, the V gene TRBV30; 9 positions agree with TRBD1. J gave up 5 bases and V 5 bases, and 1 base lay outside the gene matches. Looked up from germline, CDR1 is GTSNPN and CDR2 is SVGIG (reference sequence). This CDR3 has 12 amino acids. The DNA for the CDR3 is TGTGCCTGGGGGGACAGGGATCAGCCCCAGCATTTT. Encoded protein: CAWGDRDQPQHF.

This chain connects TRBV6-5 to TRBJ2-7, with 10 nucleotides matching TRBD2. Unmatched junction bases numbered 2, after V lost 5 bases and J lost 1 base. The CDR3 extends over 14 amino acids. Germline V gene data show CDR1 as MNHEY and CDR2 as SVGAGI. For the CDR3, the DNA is TGTGCCAGCAGTACTAGCGGGATTTCCTACGAGCAGTACTTC. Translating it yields CASSTSGISYEQYF.

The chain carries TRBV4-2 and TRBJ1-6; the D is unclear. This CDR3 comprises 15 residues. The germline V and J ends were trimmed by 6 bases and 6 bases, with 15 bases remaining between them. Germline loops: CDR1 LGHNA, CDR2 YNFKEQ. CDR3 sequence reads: CASSPTDGRNSPLHF. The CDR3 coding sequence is TGTGCCAGCAGTCCAACGGACGGACGTAATTCACCCCTCCACTTT.

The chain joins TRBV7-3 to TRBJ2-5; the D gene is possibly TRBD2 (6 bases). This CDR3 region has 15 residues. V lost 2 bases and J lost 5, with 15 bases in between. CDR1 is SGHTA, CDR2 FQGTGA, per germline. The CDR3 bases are TGTGCCAGCAGCTTAGAAGCGGGTAGGAGGGAGACCCAGTACTTC. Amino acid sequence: CASSLEAGRRETQYF.

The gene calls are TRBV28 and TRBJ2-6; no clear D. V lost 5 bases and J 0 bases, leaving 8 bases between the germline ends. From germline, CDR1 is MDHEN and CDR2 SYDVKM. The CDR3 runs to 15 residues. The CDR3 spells CASSPDTSGANVLTF. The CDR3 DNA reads TGTGCCAGCAGTCCTGACACCTCTGGGGCCAACGTCCTGACTTTC.

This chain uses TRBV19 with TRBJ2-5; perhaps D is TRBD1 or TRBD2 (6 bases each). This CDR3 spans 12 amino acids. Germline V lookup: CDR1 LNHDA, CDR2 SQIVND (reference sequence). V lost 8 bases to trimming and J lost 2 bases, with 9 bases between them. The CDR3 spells CASGGPQETQYF. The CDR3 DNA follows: TGTGCCAGTGGGGGGCCACAAGAGACCCAGTACTTC.

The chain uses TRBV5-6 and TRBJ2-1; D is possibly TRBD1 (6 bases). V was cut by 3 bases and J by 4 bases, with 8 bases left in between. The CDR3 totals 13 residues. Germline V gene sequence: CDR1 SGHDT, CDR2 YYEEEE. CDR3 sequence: CASSWTEYNEQFF. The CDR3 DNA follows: TGTGCCAGCAGCTGGACAGAGTACAATGAGCAGTTCTTC.

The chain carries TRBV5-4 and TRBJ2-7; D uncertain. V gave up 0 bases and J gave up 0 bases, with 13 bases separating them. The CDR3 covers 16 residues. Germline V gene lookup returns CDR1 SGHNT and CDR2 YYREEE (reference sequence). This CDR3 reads CASSLDPGRSSYEQYF. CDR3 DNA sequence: TGTGCCAGCAGCTTGGATCCGGGCAGGAGCTCCTACGAGCAGTACTTC.

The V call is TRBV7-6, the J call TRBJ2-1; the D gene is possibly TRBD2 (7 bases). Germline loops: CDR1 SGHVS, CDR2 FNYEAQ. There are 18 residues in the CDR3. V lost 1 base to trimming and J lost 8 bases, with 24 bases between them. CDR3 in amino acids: CASSLGGSGAPPGDEQFF. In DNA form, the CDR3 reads TGTGCCAGCAGCTTAGGCGGGAGCGGGGCTCCCCCAGGGGATGAGCAGTTCTTC.

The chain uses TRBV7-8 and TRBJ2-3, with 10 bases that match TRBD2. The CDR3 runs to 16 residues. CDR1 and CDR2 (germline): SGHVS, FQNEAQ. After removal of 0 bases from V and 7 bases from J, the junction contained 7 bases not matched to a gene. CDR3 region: CASSLASGRAIYTQYF. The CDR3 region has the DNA TGTGCCAGCAGCTTAGCCAGCGGGAGGGCCATATATACGCAGTATTTT.

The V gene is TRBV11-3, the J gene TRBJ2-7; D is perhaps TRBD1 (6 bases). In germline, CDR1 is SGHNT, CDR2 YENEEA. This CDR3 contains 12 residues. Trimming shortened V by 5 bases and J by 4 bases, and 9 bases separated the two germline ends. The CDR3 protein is CASSPGQYEQYF. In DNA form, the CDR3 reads TGTGCCAGCAGCCCAGGACAGTACGAGCAGTACTTC.

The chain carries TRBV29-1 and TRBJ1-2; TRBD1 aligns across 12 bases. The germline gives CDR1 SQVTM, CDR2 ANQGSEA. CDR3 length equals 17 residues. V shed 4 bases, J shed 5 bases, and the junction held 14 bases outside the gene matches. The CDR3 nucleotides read TGCAGCGTTGGCTCCGGGACAGGGGGCTCGGAATCGTATGGCTACACCTTC. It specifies CSVGSGTGGSESYGYTF. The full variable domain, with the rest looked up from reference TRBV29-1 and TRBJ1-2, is SAVISQKPSRDICQRGTSLTIQCQVDSQVTMMFWYRQQPGQSLTLIATANQGSEATYESGFVIDKFPISRPNLTFSTLTVSNMSPEDSSIYLCSVGSGTGGSESYGYTFGSGTRLTVV.

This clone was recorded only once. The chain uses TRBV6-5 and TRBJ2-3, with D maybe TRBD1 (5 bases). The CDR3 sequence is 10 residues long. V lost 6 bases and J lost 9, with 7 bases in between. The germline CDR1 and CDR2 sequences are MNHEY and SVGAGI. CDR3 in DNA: TGTGCCAGCAGAGGGGTCACGCAGTATTTT. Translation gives CASRGVTQYF.

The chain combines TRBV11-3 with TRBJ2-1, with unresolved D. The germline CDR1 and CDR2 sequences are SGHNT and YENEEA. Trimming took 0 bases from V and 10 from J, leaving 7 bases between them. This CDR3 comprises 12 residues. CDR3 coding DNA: TGTGCCAGCAGCTTAGAAGGGATAGAGCAGTTCTTC. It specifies CASSLEGIEQFF.

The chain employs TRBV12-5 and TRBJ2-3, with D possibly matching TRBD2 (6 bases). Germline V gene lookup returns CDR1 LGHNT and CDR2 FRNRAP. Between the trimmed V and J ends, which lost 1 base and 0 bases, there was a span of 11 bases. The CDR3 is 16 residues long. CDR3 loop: CASGLGEAGSTDTQYF. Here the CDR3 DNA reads TGTGCTAGTGGTTTGGGGGAGGCCGGGAGCACAGATACGCAGTATTTT. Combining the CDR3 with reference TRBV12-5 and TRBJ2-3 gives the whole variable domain DARVTQTPRHKVTEMGQEVTMRCQPILGHNTVFWYRQTMMQGLELLAYFRNRAPLDDSGMPKDRFSAEMPDATLATLKIQPSEPRDSAVYFCASGLGEAGSTDTQYFGPGTRLTVL.

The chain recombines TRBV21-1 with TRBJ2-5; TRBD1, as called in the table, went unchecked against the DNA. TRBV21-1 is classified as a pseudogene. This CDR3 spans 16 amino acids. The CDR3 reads CASSKEAGRSGETQYF. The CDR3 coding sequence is TGTGCCAGCAGCAAAGAGGCAGGGCGGTCAGGGGAGACCCAGTACTTC.

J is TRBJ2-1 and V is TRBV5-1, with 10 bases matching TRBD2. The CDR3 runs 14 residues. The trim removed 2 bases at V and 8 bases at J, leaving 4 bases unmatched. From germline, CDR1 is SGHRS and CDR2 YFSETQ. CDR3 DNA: TGCGCCAGCAGCTTTGCTAGCGGGAGCGATGAGCAGTTCTTC. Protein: CASSFASGSDEQFF.

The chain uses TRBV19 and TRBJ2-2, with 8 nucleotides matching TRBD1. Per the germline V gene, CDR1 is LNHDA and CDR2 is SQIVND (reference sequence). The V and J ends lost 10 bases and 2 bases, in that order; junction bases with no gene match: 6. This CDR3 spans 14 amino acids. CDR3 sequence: CATRQGTNTGELFF. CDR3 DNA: TGTGCCACAAGACAGGGGACTAACACCGGGGAGCTGTTTTTT.

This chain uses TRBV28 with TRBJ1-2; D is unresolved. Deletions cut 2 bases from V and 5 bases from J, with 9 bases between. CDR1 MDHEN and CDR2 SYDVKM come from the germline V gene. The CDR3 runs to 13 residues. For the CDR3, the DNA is TGTGCCAGCAGTTTAGAGACCGAGTATGGCTACACCTTC. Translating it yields CASSLETEYGYTF.

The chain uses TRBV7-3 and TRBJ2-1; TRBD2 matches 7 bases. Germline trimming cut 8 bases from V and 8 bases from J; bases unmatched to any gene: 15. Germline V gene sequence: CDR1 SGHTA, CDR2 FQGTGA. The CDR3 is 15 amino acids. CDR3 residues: CASQALGLGGDEQFF. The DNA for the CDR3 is TGTGCCAGCCAGGCGCTGGGACTGGGAGGGGATGAGCAGTTCTTC.